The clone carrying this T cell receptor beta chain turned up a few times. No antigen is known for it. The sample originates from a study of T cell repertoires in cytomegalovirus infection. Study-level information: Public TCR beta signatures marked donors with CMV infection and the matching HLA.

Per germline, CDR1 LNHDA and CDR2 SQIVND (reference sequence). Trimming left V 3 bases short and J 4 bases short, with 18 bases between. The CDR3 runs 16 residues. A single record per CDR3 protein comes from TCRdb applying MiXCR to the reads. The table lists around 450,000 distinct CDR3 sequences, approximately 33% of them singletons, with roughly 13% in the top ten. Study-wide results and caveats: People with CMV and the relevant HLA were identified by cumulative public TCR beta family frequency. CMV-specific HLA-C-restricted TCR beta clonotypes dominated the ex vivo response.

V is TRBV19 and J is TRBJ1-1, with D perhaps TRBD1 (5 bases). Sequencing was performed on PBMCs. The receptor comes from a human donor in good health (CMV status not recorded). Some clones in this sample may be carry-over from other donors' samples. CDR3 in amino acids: CASSIVVGGPSTEAFF. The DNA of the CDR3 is TGTGCCAGTAGTATCGTCGTCGGGGGACCGAGCACTGAAGCTTTCTTT.